The clone carrying this TCR beta chain has a count of ten or more. These data belong to a study of early T cells in non-severe SARS-CoV-2 infection. Germline loops: CDR1 SGHDN, CDR2 FVKESK. V shed 5 bases and J shed 2 bases, with 16 bases lying between them. The CDR3 is 15 residues long. Individual cDNA molecules were tagged with unique molecular identifiers, the study reported. TCRdb re-called the 5' RACE reads with MiXCR, one entry per CDR3 protein. This table holds 25,000 to 30,000 distinct CDR3 sequences, about 6.1% found once. Sequenced sample: whole blood. The rearrangement joins TRBV14 to TRBJ2-7; the D is unclear. The clonotype was recovered from an adult who was a healthcare worker with PCR-confirmed SARS-CoV-2 infection or an uninfected control (not recorded which). CDR3 nucleotides: TGTGCCAGCAGCACCCGGAATTCTCCGGCCTACGAGCAGTACTTC. Its protein product is CASSTRNSPAYEQYF.